This T cell receptor beta chain was captured by sequencing in a study of neurological immune-mediated disorders. Study findings and constraints: The greatest degree of TCR clonal expansion was observed in HTLV-1-associated myelopathy, with the lowest in multiple sclerosis, below that of healthy controls.

The making of cDNA relied on 5'RACE with 10-nucleotide random UMIs. A single record per CDR3 protein comes from TCRdb applying MiXCR to the 5' RACE reads. In the table there are some 15,000 distinct CDR3 sequences, about 20% of which are singletons. This CDR3 comprises 15 residues. Trimming left V 1 base short and J 2 bases short, with 11 bases between. CDR1 and CDR2 (germline): DFQATT, SNEGSKA (reference sequence). The table lists this clonotype with many counts. The target antigen is unknown. Sequenced sample: PBMCs. The receptor's source is a man aged 50-60 years in good health. The chain recombines TRBV20-1 with TRBJ2-2; D possibly corresponds to TRBD2 (6 bases). The CDR3 DNA reads as TGCAGTGCTAGAGTCCGGGGACTCAACACCGGGGAGCTGTTTTTT. Its protein is CSARVRGLNTGELFF.